One and the same sample provided the 10 T cell receptor beta chains below, sequenced in a study of PD-1 blockade in classical Hodgkin lymphoma. The time point here: newly diagnosed, previously untreated cHL patient sample. Repertoires were generated with immunoSEQ multiplex PCR, while TCRdb's copy carries only in-frame clones and drops some. The profile covers fewer than 20,000 clones, with approximately 84% appearing a single time and roughly 8.9% taken by the ten largest. The sequencing input was peripheral blood mononuclear cells (PBMCs). These receptors all come from a human donor with classical Hodgkin lymphoma.

The chain employs TRBV19 and TRBJ2-7, with D perhaps matching TRBD1 (6 bases). Per germline, CDR1 LNHDA and CDR2 SQIVND (reference sequence). This CDR3 spans 13 amino acids. V gave up 1 base and J gave up 3 bases, with 7 bases separating them. The CDR3 DNA sequence: TGTGCCAGTAGTATAGGACAGGACTACGAGCAGTACTTC. Amino acid sequence: CASSIGQDYEQYF.

This clone was recorded only once. This chain uses TRBV9 with TRBJ2-5, with 9 bases that match TRBD2. J lost 5 bases, V lost 0 bases, and 8 bases had no gene match. Germline CDR1 SGDLS, CDR2 YYNGEE. This CDR3 spans 16 amino acids. The CDR3 loop is CASSVGASGELETQYF. The CDR3 coding sequence is TGTGCCAGCAGCGTAGGGGCTAGCGGGGAGTTGGAGACCCAGTACTTC.

The V gene is TRBV11-3, the J gene TRBJ2-2; D unresolved. From germline, CDR1 is SGHNT and CDR2 YENEEA. V was shortened by 3 bases and J by 2 bases, with 4 bases between the two germline ends. The CDR3 is made up of 13 amino acids. The CDR3 DNA reads as TGTGCCAGCAGCTTGCGCAACACCGGGGAGCTGTTTTTT. This sequence encodes CASSLRNTGELFF.

This chain joins TRBV5-1 and TRBJ2-1; 9 positions match TRBD2. V trimming: 5 bases; J trimming: 8 bases; junction bases outside the gene matches: 8. This CDR3 is built from 14 residues. Germline-derived CDR1 and CDR2 are SGHRS and YFSETQ. The CDR3 reads CASRLAGVLDEQFF. Here the CDR3 DNA reads TGCGCCAGCAGGTTAGCGGGAGTCTTGGATGAGCAGTTCTTC.

The chain links TRBV9 to TRBJ2-7; D is perhaps TRBD1 or TRBD2 (5 bases each). Between the trimmed V and J ends, which lost 0 bases and 3 bases, there was a span of 10 bases. Germline V gene lookup returns CDR1 SGDLS and CDR2 YYNGEE. The CDR3 length is 14 residues. The CDR3: CASSVGGFGYEQYF. The CDR3 coding sequence is TGTGCCAGCAGCGTAGGGGGGTTTGGCTACGAGCAGTACTTC.

The V and J genes are TRBV7-2 and TRBJ2-1; no clear D. V dropped 1 base and J dropped 3 bases, with 1 base sitting between them. CDR3 length: 12 residues. Germline CDR1 is SGHTA and CDR2 is FQGNSA. The CDR3 coding sequence is TGTGCCAGCAGCTTAGACTACAATGAGCAGTTCTTC. Translation gives CASSLDYNEQFF.

This clone was picked up a small number of times. This sequence joins TRBV6-5 and TRBJ2-2, with D unclear. Germline assignment: CDR1 MNHEY and CDR2 SVGAGI. This CDR3 is 12 amino acids long. With 5 bases removed from V and 5 bases from J, the gap between germline ends came to 6 bases. In nucleotides, the CDR3 is TGTGCCAGCAGTATTTTTACCGGGGAGCTGTTTTTT. This gives the protein CASSIFTGELFF.

This sequence joins TRBV6-1 and TRBJ2-1; D ambiguous. Germline-derived CDR1 and CDR2 are MNHNS and SASEGT. This CDR3 has 17 residues. V was clipped by 4 bases and J by 3 bases, with 19 bases between them. The CDR3 DNA reads as TGTGCCAGCAGTGTCTCAAGGAGCCCCCTAAACTACAATGAGCAGTTCTTC. This gives the protein CASSVSRSPLNYNEQFF.

V is TRBV23-1 and J is TRBJ2-7; 7 nucleotides agree with TRBD1. TRBV23-1 is annotated as an ORF whose role is uncertain. V lost 3 bases to trimming and J lost 0 bases; unmatched junction nucleotides: 11. There are 17 residues in the CDR3. The CDR3 nucleotides are TGCGCCAGCAGTCAGGCGTTCCGGGACAGAGGCTCCTACGAGCAGTACTTC. It translates to CASSQAFRDRGSYEQYF.

This chain links TRBV6-6 with TRBJ2-1; unclear D gene. Germline assignment: CDR1 MNHNY and CDR2 SVGAGI (reference sequence). V lost 7 bases and J lost 1, with 17 bases in between. The CDR3 is 16 residues long. CDR3 in amino acids: CASTSPRARSYNEQFF. DNA of the CDR3: TGTGCCAGCACCTCCCCCCGTGCAAGGTCCTACAATGAGCAGTTCTTC.